This passage covers 31 T cell receptor beta chains from one sample sequenced in a study of OX40 agonist ivuxolimab in advanced cancers. Profiling relied on immunoSEQ multiplex PCR, and the TCRdb table lists in-frame clones only, not all of them. This sample has nearly 85,000 clones; approximately 87% occur once, and the top ten carry 0.85%. The sample here was CD4+ or CD8+ T cells sorted from blood, taken in a trial of the OX40 agonist ivuxolimab. These receptors came from an adult with an advanced solid tumor such as melanoma, head and neck, liver or kidney cancer.

The V gene is TRBV4-3, the J gene TRBJ1-6, with a tentative D call TRBD1 (6 bases). The CDR3 runs 16 residues. CDR1 and CDR2 from the germline V gene are LGHNA and YSLEER. V lost 0 bases, J lost 8 bases, and 14 bases lay in between. CDR3 DNA sequence: TGCGCCAGCAGCCAAGATCAGAGGGGGTCGGATTCACCCCTCCACTTT. Translating it yields CASSQDQRGSDSPLHF.

The V gene is TRBV9, the J gene TRBJ1-1; D perhaps matches TRBD1 (6 bases). Germline CDR1 reads SGDLS; CDR2 reads YYNGEE. Trimming removed 0 bases at V and 5 bases at J, with 14 bases between. CDR3 length equals 15 residues. DNA of the CDR3: TGTGCCAGCAGCGTAGGGGGGCAGGGGAGGACTGAAGCTTTCTTT. Translated, it gives CASSVGGQGRTEAFF. The whole variable domain, remainder taken from reference TRBV9 and TRBJ1-1, is DSGVTQTPKHLITATGQRVTLRCSPRSGDLSVYWYQQSLDQGLQFLIQYYNGEERAKGNILERFSAQQFPDLHSELNLSSLELGDSALYFCASSVGGQGRTEAFFGQGTRLTVV.

There are many counts of this clone. Different DNA sequences within this sample yield the same CDR3. The DNA of the CDR3 is TGTGCCAGCAGCTTGGGAGACAGAACCTATCAGCCCCAGCATTTT. Its translation: CASSLGDRTYQPQHF. The rearrangement uses TRBV5-5 and TRBJ1-5; possible D gene TRBD1, 5 bases. Trimming took off 0 bases at V and 5 bases at J, with 12 bases between the two ends. CDR3 length: 15 residues. Germline V CDR1 and CDR2: SGHKS, YYEKEE (reference sequence).

The chain recombines TRBV7-2 with TRBJ2-1; 15 positions match TRBD2. J lost 8 bases, V lost 5 bases, and 4 bases had no gene match. Germline loops: CDR1 SGHTA, CDR2 FQGNSA. This CDR3 has 15 amino acids. This CDR3 is CASSRRTSGRDEQFF. In DNA form, the CDR3 reads TGTGCCAGCAGCCGTCGGACTAGCGGGAGGGATGAGCAGTTCTTC.

The chain combines TRBV12-2 with TRBJ1-5; TRBD1 reflects the table's D call only, with no check against the DNA. TRBV12-2 is annotated as a pseudogene. The CDR3 has 19 amino acids. CDR3 region: CASRFYLGQGKYSNQPQHF. The CDR3 DNA follows: TGTGCAAGTCGCTTCTACCTTGGACAGGGGAAGTATAGCAATCAGCCCCAGCATTTT.

V and J are TRBV18 and TRBJ2-5, with 7 bases that match TRBD1. Germline V CDR1 and CDR2: KGHSH, LQKENI. V lost 6 bases and J lost 2; bases outside the gene matches: 3. The length of the CDR3 is 13 residues. The CDR3 DNA reads TGTGCCAGCTCCACGGGACAGCAAGAGACCCAGTACTTC. It specifies CASSTGQQETQYF.

This clone was seen more than once but under ten times. The chain joins TRBV9 to TRBJ1-5; the D is unclear. The CDR3 covers 13 residues. CDR1 and CDR2 (germline): SGDLS, YYNGEE. The V and J ends lost 6 bases and 0 bases respectively, with 7 bases between them. CDR3 amino acids: CASNPTSNQPQHF. DNA for the CDR3: TGTGCCAGCAATCCGACTAGCAATCAGCCCCAGCATTTT.

The V gene is TRBV5-4, the J gene TRBJ1-2; maybe TRBD1 (6 bases). Germline-derived CDR1 and CDR2 are SGHNT and YYREEE (reference sequence). This CDR3 is built from 15 residues. V dropped 3 bases and J dropped 0 bases, with 12 bases sitting between them. The CDR3 nucleotides read TGTGCCAGCAGCTGGGGCAGGGGAACTAACTATGGCTACACCTTC. It encodes CASSWGRGTNYGYTF.

The V and J genes are TRBV2 and TRBJ2-5; 8 bases agree with TRBD2. CDR1 is SNHLY and CDR2 is FYNNEI in the germline V gene. The CDR3 covers 15 residues. J gave up 5 bases and V 10 bases, and 15 bases lay outside the gene matches. In DNA, the CDR3 is TGTGCCACCACCTGGAGCGGGGGCCGGGGTGAGACCCAGTACTTC. Translated, it gives CATTWSGGRGETQYF.

The J gene is TRBJ2-7, the V gene TRBV5-1; TRBD1 matches at 12 bases. This CDR3 is 15 amino acids long. Trimming took 4 bases from V and 7 from J; bases not matched to a gene: 9. The germline V gene encodes CDR1 SGHRS and CDR2 YFSETQ. The CDR3 coding sequence is TGCGCCAGCAGCCCGGCGGGACAGGGGGCGCGGGAGCAGTACTTC. This gives the protein CASSPAGQGAREQYF.

This chain uses TRBV18 with TRBJ1-4; D gene unclear. Germline values: CDR1 KGHSH, CDR2 LQKENI. The CDR3 has 13 residues. V shed 2 bases and J shed 8 bases, with 9 bases lying between them. CDR3 amino acids: CASSPGRREKLFF. CDR3 nucleotide sequence: TGTGCCAGCTCACCAGGACGACGAGAAAAACTGTTTTTT.

The rearrangement joins TRBV6-5 to TRBJ2-2, with TRBD1 matching 10 bases. The V gene end was trimmed by 6 bases and the J gene end by 6 bases; junction bases not matched to a gene: 7. The CDR3 has 15 residues. CDR1 MNHEY and CDR2 SVGAGI come from the germline V gene. The CDR3 nucleotides are TGTGCCAGCAGCGCCGGGACAGGGGATCCCGGGGAGCTGTTTTTT. Amino acid sequence: CASSAGTGDPGELFF.

This rearrangement joins TRBV6-5 to TRBJ2-1; tentatively, D is TRBD1 or TRBD2 (5 bases each). The CDR3 sequence is 14 residues long. Per the germline V gene, CDR1 is MNHEY and CDR2 is SVGAGI. V was trimmed by 0 bases and J by 12 bases, leaving 15 bases between them. The CDR3 region is CASSYSPQGGGQFF. For the CDR3, the DNA is TGTGCCAGCAGTTACTCCCCCCAGGGCGGAGGGCAGTTCTTC.

CDR3 bases: TGTGCCAGCTCACCACGGGCAGACAATGAGCAGTTCTTC. Encoded protein: CASSPRADNEQFF. The chain recombines TRBV18 with TRBJ2-1; no clear D. CDR1 is KGHSH, CDR2 LQKENI, per germline. CDR3 length: 13 residues. V lost 1 base and J 5 bases, leaving 6 bases between the germline ends. The whole variable domain, remainder taken from reference TRBV18 and TRBJ2-1, is NAGVMQNPRHLVRRRGQEARLRCSPMKGHSHVYWYRQLPEEGLKFMVYLQKENIIDESGMPKERFSAEFPKEGPSILRIQQVVRGDSAAYFCASSPRADNEQFFGPGTRLTVL.

V and J are TRBV6-5 and TRBJ2-7; perhaps D is TRBD1 or TRBD2 (5 bases each). This CDR3 has 11 amino acids. Trimming left V 2 bases short and J 6 bases short, with 5 bases between. CDR1 and CDR2 from the germline V gene are MNHEY and SVGAGI. The CDR3 nucleotides are TGTGCCAGCAGTTACGGGGGCGAGCAGTACTTC. Amino acids: CASSYGGEQYF.

This clone was detected only a few times. The chain combines TRBV4-1 with TRBJ2-5; 11 bases fit TRBD2. Germline trimming cut 3 bases from V and 3 bases from J; bases unmatched to any gene: 3. This CDR3 has 15 amino acids. Germline CDR1 reads MGHRA; CDR2 reads YSYEKL. The CDR3 DNA reads as TGCGCCAGCAGCCACTTGACTAGCGGGGAAGAGACCCAGTACTTC. Translating gives CASSHLTSGEETQYF.

The table lists this clone with a count of one. V gene TRBV10-1 combines with J gene TRBJ1-2, with a possible D match to TRBD1 (6 bases). The CDR3 contains 17 residues. V was trimmed by 7 bases and J by 4 bases, leaving 25 bases between them. Germline V gene lookup returns CDR1 WNHNN and CDR2 SYGVQD (reference sequence). CDR3 loop: CASIDLGFLGHLYGYTF. In DNA form, the CDR3 reads TGCGCCAGCATTGATTTGGGGTTTCTGGGACACCTCTATGGCTACACCTTC.

The CDR3 DNA reads TGTGCCAGCAGTTACCAAAGGGACAGGGGGGACGAGCAGTACTTC. This gives the protein CASSYQRDRGDEQYF. This chain joins TRBV6-5 and TRBJ2-7, with 11 bases aligning to TRBD1. After removal of 2 bases from V and 5 bases from J, the junction contained 5 bases not matched to a gene. Germline-derived CDR1 and CDR2 are MNHEY and SVGAGI. The CDR3 extends over 15 amino acids.

The J gene is TRBJ1-3, the V gene TRBV18; no clear D gene. CDR3 length: 14 residues. V was cut by 8 bases and J by 0 bases, with 11 bases left in between. The germline gives CDR1 KGHSH, CDR2 LQKENI. CDR3 in DNA: TGTGCCAGCGAACTCCAGAACTCTGGAAACACCATATATTTT. Translating it yields CASELQNSGNTIYF. Looking up the rest from reference TRBV18 and TRBJ1-3 gives the full variable domain: NAGVMQNPRHLVRRRGQEARLRCSPMKGHSHVYWYRQLPEEGLKFMVYLQKENIIDESGMPKERFSAEFPKEGPSILRIQQVVRGDSAAYFCASELQNSGNTIYFGEGSWLTVV.

V gene TRBV10-2 combines with J gene TRBJ1-4; no clear D. From germline, CDR1 is WSHSY and CDR2 SAAADI. This CDR3 is built from 12 residues. Trimming took 6 bases from V and 12 from J, leaving 14 bases between them. CDR3 protein: CASSGSPQQLFF. The CDR3 DNA follows: TGCGCCAGCAGCGGATCCCCCCAGCAACTGTTTTTT.

J is TRBJ2-1 and V is TRBV27; the match to TRBD1 covers 7 bases. Losses at the gene ends were 4 bases for V and 4 bases for J; bases not matched to a gene: 7. Germline CDR1 is MNHEY and CDR2 is SMNVEV (reference sequence). The length of the CDR3 is 15 residues. CDR3 amino acids: CASSSDRVRYNEQFF. The CDR3 DNA reads TGTGCCAGCAGTTCCGACAGGGTAAGATACAATGAGCAGTTCTTC.

This clone has just a few counts. The genes are TRBV18 and TRBJ1-1, with 7 bases identical to TRBD1. The CDR3 contains 13 residues. J was trimmed by 3 bases and V by 2 bases; bases with no gene match: 0. Germline loops: CDR1 KGHSH, CDR2 LQKENI. The CDR3 DNA follows: TGTGCCAGCTCACCAGGACAGGACACTGAAGCTTTCTTT. It is translated as CASSPGQDTEAFF.

The chain links TRBV27 to TRBJ2-7; D is unclear. Trimming removed 5 bases from V and 0 bases from J, with 11 bases in between. The CDR3 is 14 residues long. In germline, CDR1 is MNHEY, CDR2 SMNVEV (reference sequence). Here the CDR3 reads CASSRSASSYEQYF. CDR3 coding DNA: TGTGCCAGCAGTAGAAGCGCCTCCTCCTACGAGCAGTACTTC.

The J gene is TRBJ2-3, the V gene TRBV9, with 12 bases lining up with TRBD2. This CDR3 comprises 15 residues. Trimming cost V 6 bases and J 3 bases; bases outside gene matches: 5. Germline V gene sequence: CDR1 SGDLS, CDR2 YYNGEE. The CDR3 loop reads CASNLAGGLTDTQYF. CDR3 nucleotide sequence: TGTGCCAGCAATCTAGCGGGGGGGCTAACAGATACGCAGTATTTT.

Note on this clone: The junction does not match germline at one end; this may be a read error. The V and J genes are TRBV7-7 and TRBJ2-3, with TRBD2 matching over 12 bases. The germline gives CDR1 SSHAT, CDR2 FNYEAQ (reference sequence). This CDR3 comprises 16 residues. The CDR3 DNA reads as TGTGCTAGCAGCGAAGGGACTAGCGGGCGCACAGATACGCAGTATTTT. Residues: CASSEGTSGRTDTQYF.

The chain combines TRBV19 with TRBJ2-3; 7 bases match TRBD2. CDR1 and CDR2 from the germline V gene are LNHDA and SQIVND (reference sequence). This CDR3 has 15 amino acids. The V and J ends lost 5 bases and 2 bases, in that order; junction bases with no gene match: 7. The CDR3 region is CASSFSSGSTDTQYF. The CDR3, as DNA: TGTGCCAGTAGTTTCTCTAGCGGTTCCACAGATACGCAGTATTTT.

This sequence joins TRBV11-3 and TRBJ2-3, with 9 nucleotides matching TRBD2. This CDR3 spans 15 amino acids. Germline V gene lookup returns CDR1 SGHNT and CDR2 YENEEA. Unmatched junction bases numbered 6, after V lost 4 bases and J lost 4 bases. CDR3 loop: CASSSGRGGADTQYF. CDR3 in DNA: TGTGCCAGCAGCTCAGGGCGGGGGGGAGCAGATACGCAGTATTTT.

This clone was detected a few times. This chain links TRBV19 with TRBJ1-1; D may be TRBD1 (6 bases). Trimming shortened V by 6 bases and J by 4 bases, and 15 bases separated the two germline ends. The CDR3 runs to 14 residues. Germline assignment: CDR1 LNHDA and CDR2 SQIVND (reference sequence). The DNA for the CDR3 is TGTGCCAGTAGGCATACAGGGCCCGGCACTGAAGCTTTCTTT. Protein product: CASRHTGPGTEAFF. Variable domain in full (rest from reference TRBV19 and TRBJ1-1): DGGITQSPKYLFRKEGQNVTLSCEQNLNHDAMYWYRQDPGQGLRLIYYSQIVNDFQKGDIAEGYSVSREKKESFPLTVTSAQKNPTAFYLCASRHTGPGTEAFFGQGTRLTVV.

This chain uses TRBV6-5 with TRBJ1-2; 9 bases map to TRBD1. J was trimmed by 4 bases and V by 6 bases; bases with no gene match: 6. CDR3 size: 14 residues. Germline V CDR1 and CDR2: MNHEY, SVGAGI. CDR3 sequence (DNA): TGTGCCAGCAGATTCGACAGGGGGGCCTATGGCTACACCTTC. Protein sequence: CASRFDRGAYGYTF.

The chain combines TRBV6-5 with TRBJ2-5; TRBD1 matches at 8 bases. V was clipped by 6 bases and J by 2 bases; unmatched bases: 2. This CDR3 is built from 13 residues. Per germline, CDR1 MNHEY and CDR2 SVGAGI. The CDR3 DNA follows: TGTGCCAGCAGCCGGGACAGGCAAGAGACCCAGTACTTC. Its protein product is CASSRDRQETQYF.

V usage is TRBV7-2 and J usage is TRBJ1-1; maybe TRBD1 (5 bases). V was clipped by 1 base and J by 0 bases, with 15 bases between them. Germline V gene lookup returns CDR1 SGHTA and CDR2 FQGNSA. CDR3 length: 17 residues. The CDR3 region has the DNA TGTGCCAGCAGCTTAGGTGCGGCCGTCAGGGTGAACACTGAAGCTTTCTTT. This encodes CASSLGAAVRVNTEAFF.